This T cell receptor (beta chain) appears in the sequencing data of a study of blood T cell repertoires in COVID-19 (TCRdb year 2020). Concerning the study at large: Samples from collaborators originated in the United States, Italy and Spain and spanned both the acute and convalescent phases of COVID-19. The prospective study material was composed of cDNA or gDNA derived from T cells, B-cell-depleted T cells, or PBMCs. The dataset comprised deeply sampled blood TCRbeta repertoires from subjects exposed to, actively infected with, or recovered from COVID-19. A freely available public database, intended as a resource for researchers studying the immune response to SARS-CoV-2, is where the repertoires were released. Samples were obtained from the ongoing ImmuneRACE study (first 160 participants) and from over a thousand subjects provided by 6 global collaborators. Sample metadata almost always included a de-identified subject ID, COVID-19 status, age in years and sex. Where HLA class I and class II types were available, the types were taken from metadata supplied by the sample provider, not from assay-based typing. What the work shows at the level of the full study, not this receptor alone: Clinical and demographic metadata were provided uncurated, with the amount varying by source and participant.

The CDR3 contains 16 residues, cysteine and phenylalanine counted. Of the read, only the CDR3 DNA is kept; its 48 bases are in frame from base 1. Sequences KGHSH (CDR1) and LQKENI (CDR2) are obtained from the germline V gene. V loses 2 bases at its end and J loses 7 bases; junction bases beyond the gene matches: 7. TCRbeta CDR3 regions were amplified from genomic DNA by means of the immunoSEQ Assay, a bias-controlled multiplex PCR. The study's processing was this. Within the assay, amplification of reference gene primers was used to estimate how many nucleated cells each sample contained. To quantify the absolute abundance of each unique TCRbeta CDR3 rearrangement, sequence reads were collapsed and filtered. For each sample, productive Simpson clonality was calculated by taking the square root of Simpson's diversity index across productive rearrangements. Entries here come from immuneACCESS through TCRdb and include only in-frame sequences with V and J called. Some clones fail to appear in such tables; in the studies checked, an unresolved V gene covers under half of the shortfall, and the cause of the remainder is unknown. Clone size and the V and J calls come from that table; the DNA yielded D and trimming. The sample table lists 250,000 to 300,000 clones, over 80% of them with a count of one. The ten most abundant clones make up roughly 10% of the sample.

As for this clone: The specificity of this receptor is unknown. Per-base qualities were not stored, and no clone one base away is much larger.

One collaborating source in Seattle enrolled patients while the patients were actively infected and followed the patients over time throughout the course of disease. Collaborating institutions collected whole blood in K2EDTA tubes following their own protocols. Collaborator samples were shipped for TCRbeta analysis as frozen whole blood, isolated PBMCs, or DNA extracted from either sample type. The sample comprised peripheral blood. The rearranged chain carries TRBV18 and TRBJ1-4, and 10 junctional nucleotides match TRBD1. This sequence originates from an older woman with COVID-19, enrolled during active disease. CDR3 sequence: CASSPFRDRGGEKLFF. At the DNA level, the sequence is TGTGCCAGCTCACCATTCCGGGACAGGGGTGGTGAAAAACTGTTTTTT.